This entry is about one TCR beta chain. The data derive from a study of shared clonotypes between healthy human individuals. The V gene's germline CDR1 is SGHDN and CDR2 FVKESK. V dropped 1 base and J dropped 4; count of bases not matched to a gene: 7. The CDR3 is 16 amino acids. TCRdb's table, derived via immunoSEQ multiplex PCR, lists solely in-frame clones and lacks some. This table has about 1.5 million clones, approximately 98% appearing once. The sample consisted of naive CD4+ T cells sorted from blood. The subset denotes: CD45RA+ positively selected. The chain is built from TRBV14 and TRBJ2-5; TRBD1 matches at 9 bases. This sequence originates from a man aged 25 to 40 in good health. The CDR3 sequence is CASSQVFGTGRETQYF. The CDR3 region has the DNA TGTGCCAGCAGCCAAGTCTTTGGGACAGGGAGAGAGACCCAGTACTTC.